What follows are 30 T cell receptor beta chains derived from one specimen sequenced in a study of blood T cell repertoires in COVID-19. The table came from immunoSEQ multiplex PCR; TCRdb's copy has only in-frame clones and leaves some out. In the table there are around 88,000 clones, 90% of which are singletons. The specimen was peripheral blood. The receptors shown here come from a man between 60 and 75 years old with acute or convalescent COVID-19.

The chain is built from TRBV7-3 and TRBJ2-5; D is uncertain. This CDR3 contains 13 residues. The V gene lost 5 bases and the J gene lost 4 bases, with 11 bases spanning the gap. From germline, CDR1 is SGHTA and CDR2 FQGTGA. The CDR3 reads CASSRFRRETQYF. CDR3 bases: TGTGCCAGCAGCCGTTTTAGGAGAGAGACCCAGTACTTC. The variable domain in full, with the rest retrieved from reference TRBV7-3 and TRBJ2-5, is GAGVSQTPSNKVTEKGKYVELRCDPISGHTALYWYRQSLGQGPEFLIYFQGTGAADDSGLPNDRFFAVRPEGSVSTLKIQRTERGDSAVYLCASSRFRRETQYFGPGTRLLVL.

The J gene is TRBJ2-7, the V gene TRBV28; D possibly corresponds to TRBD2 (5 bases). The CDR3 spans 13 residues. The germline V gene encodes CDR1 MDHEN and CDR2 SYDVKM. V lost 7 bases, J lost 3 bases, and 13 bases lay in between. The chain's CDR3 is CASINRENYEQYF. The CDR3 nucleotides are TGTGCCAGCATTAATAGGGAGAACTACGAGCAGTACTTC.

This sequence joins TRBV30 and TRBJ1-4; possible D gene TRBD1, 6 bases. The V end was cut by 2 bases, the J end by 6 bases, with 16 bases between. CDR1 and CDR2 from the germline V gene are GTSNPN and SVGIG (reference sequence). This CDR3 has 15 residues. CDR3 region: CAWSPTGTQYEKLFF. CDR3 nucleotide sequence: TGTGCCTGGAGTCCGACCGGGACACAGTATGAAAAACTGTTTTTT.

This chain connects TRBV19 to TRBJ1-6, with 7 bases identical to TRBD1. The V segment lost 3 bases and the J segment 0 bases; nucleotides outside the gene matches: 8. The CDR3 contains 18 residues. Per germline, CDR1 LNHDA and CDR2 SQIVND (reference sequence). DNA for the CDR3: TGTGCCAGTAGTATCCGGGGACAGAGAGGCTCCTATAATTCACCCCTCCACTTT. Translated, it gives CASSIRGQRGSYNSPLHF. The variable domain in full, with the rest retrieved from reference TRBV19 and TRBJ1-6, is DGGITQSPKYLFRKEGQNVTLSCEQNLNHDAMYWYRQDPGQGLRLIYYSQIVNDFQKGDIAEGYSVSREKKESFPLTVTSAQKNPTAFYLCASSIRGQRGSYNSPLHFGNGTRLTVT.

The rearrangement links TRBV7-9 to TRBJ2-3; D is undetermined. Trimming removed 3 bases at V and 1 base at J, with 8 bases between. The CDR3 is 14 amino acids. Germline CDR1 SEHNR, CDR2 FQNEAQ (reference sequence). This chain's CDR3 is CASSFELRTDTQYF. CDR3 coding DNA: TGTGCCAGCAGCTTCGAGTTACGCACAGATACGCAGTATTTT.

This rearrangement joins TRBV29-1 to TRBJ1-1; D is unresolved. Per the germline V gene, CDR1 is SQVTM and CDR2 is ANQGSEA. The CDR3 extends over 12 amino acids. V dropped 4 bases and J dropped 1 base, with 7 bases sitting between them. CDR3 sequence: CSVVFGNTEAFF. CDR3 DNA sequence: TGCAGCGTTGTATTCGGGAACACTGAAGCTTTCTTT.

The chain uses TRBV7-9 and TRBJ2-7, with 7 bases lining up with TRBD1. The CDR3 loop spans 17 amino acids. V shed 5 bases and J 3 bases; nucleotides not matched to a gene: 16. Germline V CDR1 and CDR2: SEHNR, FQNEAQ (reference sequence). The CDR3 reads CASSRYLGTAANYEQYF. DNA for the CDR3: TGTGCCAGCAGCCGGTACTTAGGGACAGCGGCAAACTACGAGCAGTACTTC.

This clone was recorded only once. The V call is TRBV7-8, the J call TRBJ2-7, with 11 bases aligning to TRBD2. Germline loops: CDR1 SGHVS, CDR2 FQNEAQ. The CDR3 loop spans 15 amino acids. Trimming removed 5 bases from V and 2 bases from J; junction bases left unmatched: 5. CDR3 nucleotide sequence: TGTGCCAGCAGCCAGGGACTAGCGGAGACCTACGAGCAGTACTTC. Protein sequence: CASSQGLAETYEQYF.

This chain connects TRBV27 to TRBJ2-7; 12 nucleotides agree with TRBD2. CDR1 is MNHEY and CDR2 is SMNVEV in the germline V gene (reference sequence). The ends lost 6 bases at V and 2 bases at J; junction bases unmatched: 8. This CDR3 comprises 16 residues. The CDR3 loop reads CASSRPGLAGTYEQYF. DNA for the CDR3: TGTGCCAGCAGCCGGCCGGGACTAGCGGGTACCTACGAGCAGTACTTC.

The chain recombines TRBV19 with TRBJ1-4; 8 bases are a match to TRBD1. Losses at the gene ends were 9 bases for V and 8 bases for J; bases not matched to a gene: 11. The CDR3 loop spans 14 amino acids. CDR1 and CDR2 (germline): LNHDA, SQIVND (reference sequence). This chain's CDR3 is CASGTGGGSEKLFF. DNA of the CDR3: TGTGCCAGCGGTACAGGGGGGGGGTCAGAAAAACTGTTTTTT.

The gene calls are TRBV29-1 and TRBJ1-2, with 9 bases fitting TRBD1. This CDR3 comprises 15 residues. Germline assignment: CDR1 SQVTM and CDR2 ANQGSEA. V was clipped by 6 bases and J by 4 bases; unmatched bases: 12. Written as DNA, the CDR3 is TGCAGCGTCTTGGGGGGACAGGGAAGGAGCTATGGCTACACCTTC. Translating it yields CSVLGGQGRSYGYTF.

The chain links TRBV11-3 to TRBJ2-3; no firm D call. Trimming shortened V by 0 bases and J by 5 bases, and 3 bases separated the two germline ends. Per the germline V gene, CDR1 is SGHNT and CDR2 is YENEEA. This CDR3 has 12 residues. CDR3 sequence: CASSLERDTQYF. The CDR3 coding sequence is TGTGCCAGCAGCTTAGAGCGAGATACGCAGTATTTT.

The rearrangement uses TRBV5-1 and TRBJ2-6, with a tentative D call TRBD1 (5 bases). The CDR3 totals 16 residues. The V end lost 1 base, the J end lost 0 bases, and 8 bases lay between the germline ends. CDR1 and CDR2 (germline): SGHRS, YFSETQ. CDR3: CASSLPQVSGANVLTF. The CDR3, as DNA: TGCGCCAGCAGCTTGCCACAGGTCTCTGGGGCCAACGTCCTGACTTTC.

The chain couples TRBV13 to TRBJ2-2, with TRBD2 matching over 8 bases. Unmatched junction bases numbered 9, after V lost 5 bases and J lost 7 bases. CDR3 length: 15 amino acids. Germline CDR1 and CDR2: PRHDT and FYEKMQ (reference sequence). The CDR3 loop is CASSPPGGRIGELFF. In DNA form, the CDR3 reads TGTGCCAGCAGCCCCCCGGGGGGGCGGATCGGGGAGCTGTTTTTT.

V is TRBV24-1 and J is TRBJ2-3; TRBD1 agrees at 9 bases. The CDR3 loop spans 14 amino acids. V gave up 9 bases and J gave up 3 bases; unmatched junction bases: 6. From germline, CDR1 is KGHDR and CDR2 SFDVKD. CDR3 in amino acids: CATGPGTGTDTQYF. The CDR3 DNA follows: TGTGCCACCGGACCCGGGACAGGGACAGATACGCAGTATTTT.

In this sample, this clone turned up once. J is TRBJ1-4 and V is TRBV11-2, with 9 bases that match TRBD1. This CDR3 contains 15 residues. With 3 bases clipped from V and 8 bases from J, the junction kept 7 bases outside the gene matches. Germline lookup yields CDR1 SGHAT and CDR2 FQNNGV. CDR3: CASSFGTGMQEKLFF. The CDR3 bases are TGTGCCAGCAGCTTTGGGACAGGGATGCAGGAAAAACTGTTTTTT.

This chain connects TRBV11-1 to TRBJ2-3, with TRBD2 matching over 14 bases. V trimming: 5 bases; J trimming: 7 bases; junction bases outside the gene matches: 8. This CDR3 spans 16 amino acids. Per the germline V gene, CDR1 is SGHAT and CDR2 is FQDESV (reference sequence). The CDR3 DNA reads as TGTGCCAGCAGCGCGACTAGCGGGAGGGCTCAGAATACGCAGTATTTT. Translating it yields CASSATSGRAQNTQYF. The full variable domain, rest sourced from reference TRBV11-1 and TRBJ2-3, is EAEVAQSPRYKITEKSQAVAFWCDPISGHATLYWYRQILGQGPELLVQFQDESVVDDSQLPKDRFSAERLKGVDSTLKIQPAELGDSAMYLCASSATSGRAQNTQYFGPGTRLTVL.

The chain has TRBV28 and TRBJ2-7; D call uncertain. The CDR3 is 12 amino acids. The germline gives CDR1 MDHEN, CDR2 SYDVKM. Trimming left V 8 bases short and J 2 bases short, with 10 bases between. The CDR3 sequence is CASAVIPYEQYF. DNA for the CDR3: TGTGCCAGCGCAGTAATTCCCTACGAGCAGTACTTC.

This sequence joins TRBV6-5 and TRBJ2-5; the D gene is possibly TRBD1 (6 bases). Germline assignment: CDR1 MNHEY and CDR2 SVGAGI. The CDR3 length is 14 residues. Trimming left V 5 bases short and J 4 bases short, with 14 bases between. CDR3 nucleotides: TGTGCCAGCAGTCCTACAGGGTCCGGAGAGACCCAGTACTTC. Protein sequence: CASSPTGSGETQYF.

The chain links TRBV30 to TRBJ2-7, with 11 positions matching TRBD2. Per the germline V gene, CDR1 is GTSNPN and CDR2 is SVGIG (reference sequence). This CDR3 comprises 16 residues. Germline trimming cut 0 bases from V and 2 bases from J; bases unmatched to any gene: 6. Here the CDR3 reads CAWSVVAGGQAYEQYF. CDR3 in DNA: TGTGCCTGGAGTGTGGTAGCGGGAGGGCAGGCCTACGAGCAGTACTTC. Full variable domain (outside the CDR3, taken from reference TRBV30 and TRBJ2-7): SQTIHQWPATLVQPVGSPLSLECTVEGTSNPNLYWYRQAAGRGLQLLFYSVGIGQISSEVPQNLSASRPQDRQFILSSKKLLLSDSGFYLCAWSVVAGGQAYEQYFGPGTRLTVT.

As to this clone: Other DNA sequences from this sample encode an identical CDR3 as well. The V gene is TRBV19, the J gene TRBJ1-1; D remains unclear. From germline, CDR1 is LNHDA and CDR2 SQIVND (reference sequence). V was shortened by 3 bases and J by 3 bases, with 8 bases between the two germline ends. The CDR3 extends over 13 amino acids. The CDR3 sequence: CASSINRDTEAFF. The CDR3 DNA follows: TGTGCCAGTAGTATTAACCGGGACACTGAAGCTTTCTTT.

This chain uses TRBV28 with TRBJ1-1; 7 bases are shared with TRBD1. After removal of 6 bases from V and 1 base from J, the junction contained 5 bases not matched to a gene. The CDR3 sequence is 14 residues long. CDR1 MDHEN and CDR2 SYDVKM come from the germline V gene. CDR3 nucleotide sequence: TGTGCCAGCAGGGAGACAGGGAGGAACACTGAAGCTTTCTTT. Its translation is CASRETGRNTEAFF.

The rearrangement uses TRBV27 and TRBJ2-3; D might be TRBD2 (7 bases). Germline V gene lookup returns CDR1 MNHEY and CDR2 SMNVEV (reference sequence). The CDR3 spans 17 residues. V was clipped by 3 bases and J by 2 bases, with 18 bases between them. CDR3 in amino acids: CASSLTLGGGLTDTQYF. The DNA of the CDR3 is TGTGCCAGCAGTTTGACCCTAGGGGGGGGGCTCACAGATACGCAGTATTTT.

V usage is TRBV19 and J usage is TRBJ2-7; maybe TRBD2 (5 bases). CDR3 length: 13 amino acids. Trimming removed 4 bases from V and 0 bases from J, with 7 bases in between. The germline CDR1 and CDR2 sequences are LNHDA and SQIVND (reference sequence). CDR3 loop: CASSRADSYEQYF. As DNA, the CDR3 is TGTGCCAGTAGTAGAGCGGACTCCTACGAGCAGTACTTC.

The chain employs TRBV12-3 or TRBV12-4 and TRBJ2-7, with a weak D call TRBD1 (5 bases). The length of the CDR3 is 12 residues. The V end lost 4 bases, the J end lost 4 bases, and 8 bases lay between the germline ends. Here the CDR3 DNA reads TGTGCCAGCAGTTCCAGGGATTACGAGCAGTACTTC. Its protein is CASSSRDYEQYF.

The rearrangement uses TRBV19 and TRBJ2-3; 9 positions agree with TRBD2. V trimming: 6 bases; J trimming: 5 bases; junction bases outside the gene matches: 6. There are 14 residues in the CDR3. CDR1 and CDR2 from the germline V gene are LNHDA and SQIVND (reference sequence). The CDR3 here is CASRRLAGQDTQYF. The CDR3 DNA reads TGTGCCAGTAGAAGGCTAGCGGGACAAGATACGCAGTATTTT. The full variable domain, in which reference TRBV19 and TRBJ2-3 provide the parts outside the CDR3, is DGGITQSPKYLFRKEGQNVTLSCEQNLNHDAMYWYRQDPGQGLRLIYYSQIVNDFQKGDIAEGYSVSREKKESFPLTVTSAQKNPTAFYLCASRRLAGQDTQYFGPGTRLTVL.

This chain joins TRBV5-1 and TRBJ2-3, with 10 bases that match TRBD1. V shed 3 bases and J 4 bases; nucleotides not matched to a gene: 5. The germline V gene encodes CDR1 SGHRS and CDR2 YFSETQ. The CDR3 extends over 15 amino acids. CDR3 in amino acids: CASSYGTGVADTQYF. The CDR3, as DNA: TGCGCCAGCAGCTACGGGACAGGGGTGGCAGATACGCAGTATTTT.

The CDR3 region has the DNA TGCGCCAGCGGGGCCCTTTCTAGCGGTACCGGGGAGCTGTTTTTT. It is translated as CASGALSSGTGELFF. The chain combines TRBV5-1 with TRBJ2-2; 7 nucleotides align to TRBD2. V lost 7 bases and J lost 5; bases outside the gene matches: 11. Germline V gene lookup returns CDR1 SGHRS and CDR2 YFSETQ. The CDR3 extends over 15 amino acids.

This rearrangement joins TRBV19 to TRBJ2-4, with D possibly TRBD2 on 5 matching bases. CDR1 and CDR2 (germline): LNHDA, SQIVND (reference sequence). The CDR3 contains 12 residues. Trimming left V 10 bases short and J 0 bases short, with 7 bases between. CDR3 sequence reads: CATGVAKNIQYF. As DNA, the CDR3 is TGTGCCACCGGGGTAGCCAAAAACATTCAGTACTTC. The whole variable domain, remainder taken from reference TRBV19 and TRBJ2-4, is DGGITQSPKYLFRKEGQNVTLSCEQNLNHDAMYWYRQDPGQGLRLIYYSQIVNDFQKGDIAEGYSVSREKKESFPLTVTSAQKNPTAFYLCATGVAKNIQYFGAGTRLSVL.

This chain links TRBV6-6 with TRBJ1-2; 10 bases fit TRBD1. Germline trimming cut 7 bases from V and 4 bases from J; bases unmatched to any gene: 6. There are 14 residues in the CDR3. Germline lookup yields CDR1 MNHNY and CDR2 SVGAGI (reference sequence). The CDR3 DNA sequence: TGTGCCAGCAACCGGGACAGGGGCGGCTATGGCTACACCTTC. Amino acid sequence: CASNRDRGGYGYTF.